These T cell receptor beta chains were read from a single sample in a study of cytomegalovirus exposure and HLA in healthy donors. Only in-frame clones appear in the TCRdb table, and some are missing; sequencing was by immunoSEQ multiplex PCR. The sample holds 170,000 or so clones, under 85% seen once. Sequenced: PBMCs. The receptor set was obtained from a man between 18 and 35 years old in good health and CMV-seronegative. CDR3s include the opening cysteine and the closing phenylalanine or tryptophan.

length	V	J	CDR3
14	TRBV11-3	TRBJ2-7	CASSLRQGPDEQYF
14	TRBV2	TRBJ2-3	CASSYEDGADTQYF
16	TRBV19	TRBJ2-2	CASSARSGRTAGELFF
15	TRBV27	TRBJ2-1	CASSSGTGLYNEQFF
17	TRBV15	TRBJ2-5	CATSRVASGRSRGAQYF
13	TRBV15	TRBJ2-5	CATSRPPGETQYF
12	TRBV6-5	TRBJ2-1	CASTTGVVEQFF
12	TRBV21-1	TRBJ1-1	CASSSSNTEAFF
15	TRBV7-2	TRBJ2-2	CASSLDTAGAGELFF
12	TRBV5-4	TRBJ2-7	CASSLGGVPRDF
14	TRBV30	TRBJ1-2	CAWSPWTDPYGYTF
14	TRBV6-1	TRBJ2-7	CASSDDRGSYEQYF
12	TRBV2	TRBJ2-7	CASSEGYYEQYF
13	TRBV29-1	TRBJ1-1	CSVPDTGRSEAFF
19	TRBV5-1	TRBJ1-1	CASSWKAGLFGAKNTEAFF
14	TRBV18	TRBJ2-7	CASSPPGNSYEQYF
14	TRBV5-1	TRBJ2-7	CASSFDTSPYEQYF
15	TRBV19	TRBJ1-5	CASSIGKHSNQPQHF
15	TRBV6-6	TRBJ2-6	CASSYSEAGANVLTF
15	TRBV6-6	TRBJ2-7	CASSSSEPGSYEQYF
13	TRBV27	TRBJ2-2	CASGTGYTGELFF
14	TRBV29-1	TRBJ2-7	CSVELRDRIYEQYF
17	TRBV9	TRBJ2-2	CASSVVGGASGTGELFF
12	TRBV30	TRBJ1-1	CAWSTGQGKAFF
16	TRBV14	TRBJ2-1	CASSQFLGLGINEQFF
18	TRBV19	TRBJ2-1	CASAPIPGLAGERYEQFF
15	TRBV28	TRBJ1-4	CASSPDREGDEKLFF
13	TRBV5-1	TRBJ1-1	CASRVGGDTEAFF